What follows is one T cell receptor beta chain and its context. Its antigen is still unknown. Base qualities are not provided; no much larger clone lies one nucleotide away. The source of the sample is a study of OX40 agonist ivuxolimab in advanced cancers. With regard to the full study: Ivuxolimab, which targeted the costimulatory receptor OX40 (CD134), was an agonistic, fully human IgG2 monoclonal antibody. Intravenous ivuxolimab was administered to patients every 2 weeks at six dose levels: 0.01, 0.1, 0.3, 1.5, 3 and 10 mg/kg. Among the roughly 54 dose-escalation patients, some 19 had hepatocellular carcinoma, around 15 melanoma, 9 renal cell carcinoma and 9 head and neck cancer. Peripheral TCRbeta sequencing was intended to test whether TCR sequence diversity was altered and clonal T-cell expansion was caused by ivuxolimab. Patients were allowed to have had prior anti-PD-1, anti-PD-L1 or anti-CTLA-4 therapy, and approximately 40% of the dose-escalation patients had been treated with checkpoint inhibitors. The paper reports the monotherapy dose-escalation portion (N = 52 patients) of the phase I ivuxolimab trial. In the dose-escalation cohort, approximately 82% of patients were male, and the mean age was approximately 60 years with a range of roughly 23 to 79. Partial responses occurred in three dose-escalation patients, of whom one had hepatocellular carcinoma and two had cutaneous melanoma. The paper's findings and limits, for the study overall: Low levels of normalized T-cell clonal expansion were also seen in some patients who did not respond. At doses of 0.1 to 3.0 mg/kg, clonal expansion of both CD4+ and CD8+ blood T cells was observed from baseline to week 6. In the 0.1-3.0 mg/kg groups, partial responders were among the patients with the lowest normalized peripheral clonal expansion, particularly in CD8+ T cells. Antigen specificity was not determined for the clonally expanded peripheral T cells. On average, CD8+ T cells showed more expanded clones than CD4+ T cells after ivuxolimab.

Patients with a history of autoimmune disease or receiving systemic immunosuppression were excluded from the trial. Peripheral blood for TCR sequencing was collected from all dose cohorts at baseline, on cycle 4 day 1, and on cycle 7 day 1. The samples were taken from a phase I, first-in-human, multicenter, open-label dose-escalation trial of ivuxolimab. Adults with locally advanced or metastatic head and neck squamous cell, hepatocellular, melanoma or renal cell carcinoma were enrolled in the trial. Before TCR sequencing, CD4+ T cells and CD8+ T cells from peripheral blood were sorted into separate populations. Its CDR3 holds 16 amino acids, cysteine through phenylalanine. The read is trimmed to its CDR3 DNA, 48 bases read in frame from base 1. V is shortened by 1 base, J by 2 bases, and the region joining them spans 15 bases. Looking up the germline V gene yields CDR1 KGHSH and CDR2 LQKENI. Genomic DNA was extracted from sorted cells for sequencing of the TCRbeta CDR3 region. TCRbeta CDR3 regions were sequenced using the immunoSEQ Assay. What TCRdb holds here is the immuneACCESS table cut down to in-frame rearrangements. Part of the clones is not present; checked against another copy, under half of the missing clones reflect an unresolved V gene, and the others are unexplained. The table for this sample lists roughly 67,000 clones; about nine tenths of them were counted only once. 4% to 5% of the sample rests with the top ten.

The chain couples TRBV18 to TRBJ2-7, with a weak D call of TRBD2 (5 bases match). Sequenced here: CD4+ or CD8+ T cells sorted from blood, sampled in a trial of the OX40 agonist ivuxolimab. This receptor was identified in an adult with an advanced solid tumor such as melanoma, head and neck, liver or kidney cancer. The CDR3: CASSPQSGSATYEQYF. The DNA sequence follows: TGTGCCAGCTCACCACAGAGCGGATCTGCAACCTACGAGCAGTACTTC.